Below are 32 T cell receptor beta chains sequenced from a single sample in a study of graft-versus-host responses after intestinal transplantation. These receptors lack a known antigen. Assay used: immunoSEQ multiplex PCR; TCRdb lists only in-frame clones, some missing. Of about 90,000 clones in the sample, approximately 90% were seen once. This material consisted of unstimulated CD4+ T cells sorted from spleen or lymph node cells, taken before transplant. These TCRs come from a human donor who was the organ donor for an intestinal transplant.

This clone was observed once. Compared with germline, one end of the junction differs, possibly owing to a read error. The chain uses TRBV20-1 and TRBJ2-1; 9 bases align to TRBD2. This CDR3 is built from 11 residues. Germline CDR1 reads DFQATT; CDR2 reads SNEGSKA (reference sequence). CDR3 coding DNA: TGCAGCGCCAGGGACCCCCGCGGGAGGGTCTTC. Translating it yields CSARDPRGRVF.

V usage is TRBV21-1 and J usage is TRBJ2-5; TRBD1, the table's D call, was not compared with the DNA. TRBV21-1 is deemed a pseudogene. This CDR3 spans 13 amino acids. The CDR3 DNA reads as TGTGCCAGCAGCAAACCCCAGGGAGAGACCCAGTACTTC. Amino acids: CASSKPQGETQYF.

This chain connects TRBV6-1 to TRBJ2-3, with D possibly TRBD1 on 6 matching bases. With 6 bases removed from V and 5 bases from J, the gap between germline ends came to 18 bases. The germline V gene encodes CDR1 MNHNS and CDR2 SASEGT. There are 15 residues in the CDR3. The CDR3 DNA is TGTGCCAGCAGGACCAGGGGTAGTGTGGTAGATACGCAGTATTTT. This gives the protein CASRTRGSVVDTQYF.

The V gene is TRBV10-2, the J gene TRBJ2-3; 9 bases agree with TRBD2. The CDR3 is 14 residues long. With V trimmed by 7 bases and J by 1 base, 3 bases remained unmatched. CDR1 is WSHSY and CDR2 is SAAADI in the germline V gene. The CDR3 region is CASTAGGGTDTQYF. CDR3 nucleotides: TGCGCCAGCACCGCGGGGGGGGGCACAGATACGCAGTATTTT.

The chain combines TRBV7-2 with TRBJ2-3; 11 nucleotides match TRBD2. Losses at the gene ends were 5 bases for V and 4 bases for J; bases not matched to a gene: 8. The CDR3 sequence is 16 residues long. From germline, CDR1 is SGHTA and CDR2 FQGNSA. CDR3 DNA sequence: TGTGCCAGCAGCACAACTAGCGGGAGATTTCCAGATACGCAGTATTTT. Encoded protein: CASSTTSGRFPDTQYF.

This chain joins TRBV7-6 and TRBJ2-1; D gene uncertain. The V gene's germline CDR1 is SGHVS and CDR2 FNYEAQ. This CDR3 comprises 13 residues. V dropped 0 bases and J dropped 4 bases, with 4 bases sitting between them. The chain's CDR3 is CASSLALYNEQFF. The CDR3 nucleotides are TGTGCCAGCAGCTTAGCCTTGTACAATGAGCAGTTCTTC.

This chain uses TRBV6-1 with TRBJ1-5; tentatively, D is TRBD1 (5 bases). The germline V and J ends were trimmed by 4 bases and 2 bases, with 15 bases remaining between them. This CDR3 has 16 amino acids. Germline assignment: CDR1 MNHNS and CDR2 SASEGT. CDR3 in amino acids: CASSASRVRGNQPQHF. CDR3 sequence (DNA): TGTGCCAGCAGTGCGTCCAGGGTCAGGGGCAATCAGCCCCAGCATTTT.

V is TRBV2 and J is TRBJ2-3; 8 bases are shared with TRBD2. CDR3 length: 16 residues. The germline V gene encodes CDR1 SNHLY and CDR2 FYNNEI. The V segment lost 6 bases and the J segment 4 bases; nucleotides outside the gene matches: 12. The CDR3 loop reads CASSAFGAGDADTQYF. In nucleotides, the CDR3 is TGTGCCAGCAGCGCCTTTGGAGCGGGAGACGCAGATACGCAGTATTTT.

The chain recombines TRBV11-3 with TRBJ2-5; D perhaps matches TRBD2 (5 bases). The length of the CDR3 is 16 residues. Germline assignment: CDR1 SGHNT and CDR2 YENEEA. V shed 1 base and J shed 0 bases, with 12 bases lying between them. The CDR3 is CASSLGLIGNQETQYF. The CDR3 DNA is TGTGCCAGCAGCTTAGGCCTCATCGGGAACCAAGAGACCCAGTACTTC.

Worth noting for this clone: Mismatch with germline at one junction end may stem from a read error. Other DNA sequences in the same sample also yield this CDR3. The chain couples TRBV7-8 to TRBJ1-2; D gene uncertain. The CDR3 has 12 residues. Per germline, CDR1 SGHVS and CDR2 FQNEAQ. CDR3 DNA: TGTGCCAGCAGTTTAGACGGGTATGGCTACACCTTC. Amino acid sequence: CASSLDGYGYTF.

The chain employs TRBV6-1 and TRBJ1-5; 9 bases map to TRBD1. The CDR3 consists of 14 residues. From germline, CDR1 is MNHNS and CDR2 SASEGT. The J segment lost 7 bases and the V segment lost 1 base, leaving 2 bases of the junction unmatched. The CDR3 sequence: CASSEGQGGQPQHF. In nucleotides, the CDR3 is TGTGCCAGCAGTGAAGGACAGGGGGGCCAGCCCCAGCATTTT.

This clone was counted between two and nine times. This chain links TRBV29-1 with TRBJ2-7, with 7 bases identical to TRBD1. The V and J ends lost 7 bases and 3 bases, in that order; junction bases with no gene match: 6. This CDR3 spans 12 amino acids. Germline V gene data show CDR1 as SQVTM and CDR2 as ANQGSEA. The CDR3 protein is CSAMTGRYEQYF. The CDR3 DNA sequence: TGCAGCGCTATGACAGGGCGCTACGAGCAGTACTTC.

This sequence joins TRBV27 and TRBJ1-4; D is uncertain. The CDR3 spans 13 residues. Trimming pared 7 bases from V and 7 bases from J, leaving 13 bases between. Looked up from germline, CDR1 is MNHEY and CDR2 is SMNVEV (reference sequence). CDR3 sequence reads: CASKPGAGEKLFF. CDR3 nucleotides: TGTGCCAGCAAACCGGGAGCGGGTGAAAAACTGTTTTTT.

This rearrangement joins TRBV6-1 to TRBJ2-7, with 12 bases identical to TRBD2. This CDR3 is 15 amino acids long. The V gene's germline CDR1 is MNHNS and CDR2 SASEGT. The V gene end was trimmed by 8 bases and the J gene end by 2 bases; junction bases not matched to a gene: 7. CDR3 sequence (DNA): TGTGCCAGCGCGGGACTAGCGGGTGGAGCCTACGAGCAGTACTTC. It is translated as CASAGLAGGAYEQYF.

The J gene is TRBJ2-3, the V gene TRBV19; no clear D. Germline V gene lookup returns CDR1 LNHDA and CDR2 SQIVND (reference sequence). V gave up 4 bases and J gave up 2 bases, with 10 bases separating them. The CDR3 runs 14 residues. CDR3 nucleotide sequence: TGTGCCAGTAGTAAGTTTGCGGTCACAGATACGCAGTATTTT. This sequence encodes CASSKFAVTDTQYF.

The chain is built from TRBV27 and TRBJ1-1; D perhaps matches TRBD1 (6 bases). The CDR3 covers 15 residues. Looked up from germline, CDR1 is MNHEY and CDR2 is SMNVEV (reference sequence). Deletions cut 5 bases from V and 3 bases from J, with 16 bases between. Written as DNA, the CDR3 is TGTGCCAGCAGTCCCGGCAGGGGCTGGGACACTGAAGCTTTCTTT. Protein: CASSPGRGWDTEAFF.

The chain combines TRBV29-1 with TRBJ1-2; perhaps TRBD1 as D (5 bases). This CDR3 spans 16 amino acids. Germline V lookup: CDR1 SQVTM, CDR2 ANQGSEA. The ends were cut back, 6 bases at V and 8 bases at J, with 28 bases in the middle. CDR3 coding DNA: TGCAGCGTGGCCCAAAAGGGGACTCTAGGGGCGGGGGGCTACACCTTC. Residues: CSVAQKGTLGAGGYTF.

The rearrangement links TRBV6-1 to TRBJ1-2, with 9 bases that match TRBD1. Germline CDR1 is MNHNS and CDR2 is SASEGT. The CDR3 length is 13 residues. Trimming cost V 6 bases and J 6 bases; bases outside gene matches: 5. CDR3 sequence reads: CASRPGTGNGYTF. Written as DNA, the CDR3 is TGTGCCAGCAGGCCCGGGACAGGGAATGGCTACACCTTC.

The chain combines TRBV5-1 with TRBJ1-6, with 11 positions matching TRBD1. This CDR3 has 17 amino acids. Looked up from germline, CDR1 is SGHRS and CDR2 is YFSETQ. Trimming took 3 bases from V and 4 from J; bases not matched to a gene: 6. For the CDR3, the DNA is TGCGCCAGCAGCTATGGGGGGGACAGGGGGTATAATTCACCCCTCCACTTT. Its protein product is CASSYGGDRGYNSPLHF.

This rearrangement joins TRBV2 to TRBJ2-7; the D gene is possibly TRBD1 (5 bases). With 6 bases removed from V and 3 bases from J, the gap between germline ends came to 6 bases. Germline V lookup: CDR1 SNHLY, CDR2 FYNNEI. The CDR3 loop spans 11 amino acids. The CDR3 DNA is TGTGCCAGCAGAGGGGTCTACGAGCAGTACTTC. This encodes CASRGVYEQYF.

V is TRBV5-4 and J is TRBJ2-7; TRBD2 agrees at 9 bases. Trimming took 0 bases from V and 2 from J; bases not matched to a gene: 9. The CDR3 has 17 amino acids. Germline-derived CDR1 and CDR2 are SGHNT and YYREEE (reference sequence). DNA of the CDR3: TGTGCCAGCAGCTTGGCCAGGACTAGCGACACCCCCTACGAGCAGTACTTC. The encoded protein is CASSLARTSDTPYEQYF. The full variable domain, rest sourced from reference TRBV5-4 and TRBJ2-7, is ETGVTQSPTHLIKTRGQQVTLRCSSQSGHNTVSWYQQALGQGPQFIFQYYREEENGRGNFPPRFSGLQFPNYSSELNVNALELDDSALYLCASSLARTSDTPYEQYFGPGTRLTVT.

The CDR3 region has the DNA TGTGCCAGCAGGGGGGCACAGGGGCGATACTCTGGGGCCAACGTCCTGACTTTC. This translates into CASRGAQGRYSGANVLTF. The V and J genes are TRBV27 and TRBJ2-6, with TRBD1 matching 7 bases. There are 18 residues in the CDR3. Per germline, CDR1 MNHEY and CDR2 SMNVEV (reference sequence). V shed 6 bases and J 0 bases; nucleotides not matched to a gene: 11. The variable domain in full, completed from reference TRBV27 and TRBJ2-6, reads EAQVTQNPRYLITVTGKKLTVTCSQNMNHEYMSWYRQDPGLGLRQIYYSMNVEVTDKGDVPEGYKVSRKEKRNFPLILESPSPNQTSLYFCASRGAQGRYSGANVLTFGAGSRLTVL.

This clone came up a few times. The chain has TRBV6-5 and TRBJ2-7, with 12 bases fitting TRBD2. The CDR3 covers 15 residues. J was trimmed by 6 bases and V by 5 bases; bases with no gene match: 8. Germline V gene sequence: CDR1 MNHEY, CDR2 SVGAGI. This CDR3 is CASSGLAGKTVEQYF. The CDR3 DNA sequence: TGTGCCAGCAGTGGACTAGCGGGGAAGACGGTCGAGCAGTACTTC.

This clone was found once. The rearrangement joins TRBV10-3 to TRBJ2-2; 10 bases align to TRBD2. The CDR3 contains 17 residues. The J segment lost 5 bases and the V segment lost 1 base, leaving 7 bases of the junction unmatched. Germline V lookup: CDR1 ENHRY, CDR2 SYGVKD. The CDR3 region has the DNA TGTGCCATCAGTGAGTTCGGACTAGCGGTCATTACCGGGGAGCTGTTTTTT. It translates to CAISEFGLAVITGELFF.

The chain uses TRBV7-6 and TRBJ2-5; a weak D match, TRBD2 (5 bases). Germline assignment: CDR1 SGHVS and CDR2 FNYEAQ. The length of the CDR3 is 16 residues. Trimming took 0 bases from V and 2 from J, leaving 13 bases between them. The CDR3 bases are TGTGCCAGCAGCTTAGCGCTTTCCCGGGGACAAGAGACCCAGTACTTC. Protein product: CASSLALSRGQETQYF. Complete variable domain (other parts from reference TRBV7-6 and TRBJ2-5): GAGVSQSPRYKVTKRGQDVALRCDPISGHVSLYWYRQALGQGPEFLTYFNYEAQQDKSGLPNDRFSAERPEGSISTLTIQRTEQRDSAMYRCASSLALSRGQETQYFGPGTRLLVL.

This chain joins TRBV5-6 and TRBJ1-2, with TRBD1 as a possible D gene (5 bases). Trimming removed 0 bases at V and 6 bases at J, with 9 bases between. The germline V gene has CDR1 SGHDT and CDR2 YYEEEE. The CDR3 is made up of 13 amino acids. The CDR3, as DNA: TGTGCCAGCAGCTTGGCAGGGAAGGATGGCTACACCTTC. Translation: CASSLAGKDGYTF.

This clone was observed a single time. The rearrangement uses TRBV20-1 and TRBJ1-2; D call uncertain. CDR3 size: 11 residues. Germline V gene data show CDR1 as DFQATT and CDR2 as SNEGSKA (reference sequence). V was pared by 7 bases and J by 3 bases, with 9 bases between. CDR3 region: CSVQPYYGYTF. The CDR3 DNA sequence: TGCAGTGTACAGCCCTACTATGGCTACACCTTC.

The CDR3 sequence is CASSTPFGAGYEQYF. The CDR3 nucleotides are TGTGCCAGCAGCACGCCGTTTGGGGCAGGCTACGAGCAGTACTTC. The chain uses TRBV25-1 and TRBJ2-7; possible D gene TRBD1, 5 bases. The CDR3 length is 15 residues. Germline-derived CDR1 and CDR2 are MGHDK and SYGVNS. V was shortened by 6 bases and J by 3 bases, with 18 bases between the two germline ends.

The genes are TRBV4-2 and TRBJ1-2; TRBD1 aligns across 7 bases. The V gene's germline CDR1 is LGHNA and CDR2 YNFKEQ. V lost 1 base and J lost 2; bases outside the gene matches: 4. This CDR3 has 15 residues. CDR3 loop: CASSQAPTGNYGYTF. Written as DNA, the CDR3 is TGTGCCAGCAGCCAAGCCCCGACAGGGAACTATGGCTACACCTTC.

The V call is TRBV2, the J call TRBJ2-2; 8 nucleotides agree with TRBD2. This CDR3 region has 15 residues. CDR1 and CDR2 (germline): SNHLY, FYNNEI. V was pared by 4 bases and J by 4 bases, with 5 bases of the junction left unmatched. The CDR3 sequence: CASSAKRGTTGELFF. CDR3 bases: TGTGCCAGCAGTGCCAAGCGGGGGACCACCGGGGAGCTGTTTTTT.

This sequence joins TRBV7-2 and TRBJ2-1; the match to TRBD2 covers 13 bases. The CDR3 length is 16 residues. Germline V gene lookup returns CDR1 SGHTA and CDR2 FQGNSA. V trimming: 4 bases; J trimming: 6 bases; junction bases outside the gene matches: 6. The DNA for the CDR3 is TGTGCCAGCAGCTCGGGCCGACTAGCGGGGGGCAATGAGCAGTTCTTC. It encodes CASSSGRLAGGNEQFF.

This chain links TRBV5-1 with TRBJ2-1; 10 nucleotides line up with TRBD2. From germline, CDR1 is SGHRS and CDR2 YFSETQ. This CDR3 spans 16 amino acids. V dropped 0 bases and J dropped 7; count of bases not matched to a gene: 7. CDR3 loop: CASSLVASGRGNEQFF. The CDR3 DNA reads TGCGCCAGCAGCTTGGTCGCGAGCGGGAGGGGAAATGAGCAGTTCTTC.